This TCR beta chain was profiled in a study of post-analysis software for immune sequencing data. Study-level information: The study covered relapsing-remitting, secondary progressive and progressive-relapsing courses of multiple sclerosis.

General study points: Those samples that were prepared in the same batch co-clustered strongly by F measure. TRBV segments more frequent in patients than in controls numbered five and included TRBV5-6, TRBV5-1 and TRBV20-1. Versus controls, multiple sclerosis patients showed significantly lower diversity (normalized Chao1).

CDR1 SGHRS and CDR2 YFSETQ come from the germline V gene. This CDR3 is 15 amino acids long. A remark on this clonotype: The antigen remains undetermined. The junction differs from germline at one of its ends, possibly a read error.

Unique molecular identifiers were carried by the TCR beta cDNA libraries. From the PCR reads, TCRdb called clonotypes with MiXCR, one entry per CDR3 protein. This sample has about 620,000 distinct CDR3 sequences, with around 44% found just once. Sequencing used blood. This chain uses TRBV5-1 with TRBJ1-3, with a tentative D call TRBD1 (5 bases). The receptor comes from a girl between 5 and 17 years old with multiple sclerosis. CDR3 in amino acids: CASGYARDSGNTTYF. DNA for the CDR3: TGCGCCAGCGGCTACGCAAGGGACTCTGGAAACACCACATATTTT.